This TCR beta chain was sequenced for a study of cytomegalovirus exposure and HLA in healthy donors. General study results and limits: The later analysis indicated that the majority of CMV-associated TCR beta chains appeared HLA-restricted.

J gave up 3 bases and V 2 bases, and 1 base lay outside the gene matches. This CDR3 has 14 residues. Germline loops: CDR1 LGHNA, CDR2 YNFKEQ. The study ran its PCR with 60 Vbeta and 13 Jbeta primers. Authors' analysis steps: A follow-up analysis tallied some 80 million unique TCR beta chains, approximately 10 million shared. The assay was immunoSEQ multiplex PCR, and TCRdb's table has in-frame clones only and misses some. That table is the source of V, J and clone size, and D and trimming were worked out from the DNA. The sample records 150,000 to 200,000 clones, 75% being singletons. In regard to this clone: Its antigen is unknown.

This chain links TRBV4-2 with TRBJ2-7; 10 bases agree with TRBD2. This clonotype was sampled from a man between 18 and 29 years old in good health and CMV-seropositive. The sequenced material came from PBMCs. CDR3 loop: CASSQWTSGYEQYF. CDR3 nucleotide sequence: TGTGCCAGCAGCCAATGGACTAGCGGCTACGAGCAGTACTTC.